Listed here are 32 T cell receptor beta chains from one sample, sequenced in a study of shared clonotypes between healthy human individuals. Some clones are missing from TCRdb's copy, which holds only in-frame ones; the method was immunoSEQ multiplex PCR. This sample yields fewer than 2.5 million clones, of which 80% to 95% are seen a single time; 0.36% belongs to the top ten. Sequenced input: naive CD4+ T cells from PBMCs. Subset meaning: CD45RA+ positively selected. These receptors were obtained from a man between 18 and 29 years old in good health. Some clones in this sample may be carry-over from other donors' samples.

The genes are TRBV28 and TRBJ1-2; D might be TRBD1 (5 bases). Deletions cut 2 bases from V and 5 bases from J, with 15 bases between. CDR3 length: 15 residues. Germline-derived CDR1 and CDR2 are MDHEN and SYDVKM. CDR3 amino acids: CASSLPSGGGYGYTF. CDR3 DNA sequence: TGTGCCAGCAGTTTACCCTCCGGGGGGGGGTATGGCTACACCTTC.

This rearrangement joins TRBV28 to TRBJ1-5; D possibly corresponds to TRBD1 (5 bases). V lost 6 bases and J 2 bases, leaving 11 bases between the germline ends. In germline, CDR1 is MDHEN, CDR2 SYDVKM. This CDR3 has 14 residues. This chain's CDR3 is CASRTTRGNQPQHF. DNA of the CDR3: TGTGCCAGCAGAACAACCAGGGGCAATCAGCCCCAGCATTTT.

The chain employs TRBV19 and TRBJ1-2; 10 positions match TRBD1. The germline V gene has CDR1 LNHDA and CDR2 SQIVND (reference sequence). V trimming: 3 bases; J trimming: 8 bases; junction bases outside the gene matches: 9. There are 15 residues in the CDR3. CDR3 sequence (DNA): TGTGCCAGTAGTATGCTGCCGGGACAGGGGTCGGGCTACACCTTC. It translates to CASSMLPGQGSGYTF.

This chain joins TRBV2 and TRBJ2-3; no definite D call. The CDR3 loop spans 14 amino acids. The germline V gene encodes CDR1 SNHLY and CDR2 FYNNEI. Trimming stripped 8 bases from V and 5 bases from J, with 17 bases between. This chain's CDR3 is CASAGPGPGDTQYF. CDR3 sequence (DNA): TGTGCCAGCGCCGGTCCCGGGCCTGGAGATACGCAGTATTTT.

Notes on this clone: At the DNA level, this CDR3 is encoded by other sequences in the same sample as well. The chain uses TRBV5-1 and TRBJ2-3; TRBD1 matches at 7 bases. This CDR3 is built from 14 residues. Losses at the gene ends were 4 bases for V and 2 bases for J; bases not matched to a gene: 4. Germline-derived CDR1 and CDR2 are SGHRS and YFSETQ. In nucleotides, the CDR3 is TGCGCCAGCAGCCCAGGGGGATTCACAGATACGCAGTATTTT. Its translation: CASSPGGFTDTQYF.

The rearrangement uses TRBV28 and TRBJ1-2; D is ambiguous. Trimming took 7 bases from V and 5 from J, leaving 17 bases between them. The CDR3 totals 14 residues. Looked up from germline, CDR1 is MDHEN and CDR2 is SYDVKM. Here the CDR3 DNA reads TGTGCCAGCACCGAGCGCTCCCGAGGGTATGGCTACACCTTC. Its protein product is CASTERSRGYGYTF.

The rearrangement joins TRBV7-2 to TRBJ2-2, with D perhaps matching TRBD1 (5 bases). The V gene's germline CDR1 is SGHTA and CDR2 FQGNSA. CDR3 length: 16 residues. Trimming left V 5 bases short and J 7 bases short, with 20 bases between. In nucleotides, the CDR3 is TGTGCCAGCAGCCGCTCAGGGCAACCCTGGGGCGGGGAGCTGTTTTTT. Translating it yields CASSRSGQPWGGELFF.

As DNA, the CDR3 is TGTGCCAGCAGCTTTCCCAGGGGTGACGAGCAGTACTTC. Translating it yields CASSFPRGDEQYF. The rearrangement links TRBV7-6 to TRBJ2-7; tentative D call: TRBD1 (6 bases). Looked up from germline, CDR1 is SGHVS and CDR2 is FNYEAQ. This CDR3 comprises 13 residues. The V end was cut by 3 bases, the J end by 5 bases, with 11 bases between.

The chain links TRBV10-3 to TRBJ1-2; TRBD1 agrees at 7 bases. Germline values: CDR1 ENHRY, CDR2 SYGVKD. After removal of 8 bases from V and 1 base from J, the junction contained 7 bases not matched to a gene. The CDR3 is 14 residues long. CDR3 protein: CAISADRLNYGYTF. The DNA of the CDR3 is TGTGCCATCTCGGCGGACAGGCTTAACTATGGCTACACCTTC.

The V call is TRBV11-1, the J call TRBJ2-3; 11 nucleotides match TRBD1. The germline V gene has CDR1 SGHAT and CDR2 FQDESV (reference sequence). The trim removed 8 bases at V and 5 bases at J, leaving 9 bases unmatched. CDR3 length equals 15 residues. CDR3 sequence (DNA): TGTGCCAGCGGACAGGGGGCGAGGGTGATAGATACGCAGTATTTT. Translation: CASGQGARVIDTQYF. Together with reference TRBV11-1 and TRBJ2-3, the CDR3 gives the full variable domain: EAEVAQSPRYKITEKSQAVAFWCDPISGHATLYWYRQILGQGPELLVQFQDESVVDDSQLPKDRFSAERLKGVDSTLKIQPAELGDSAMYLCASGQGARVIDTQYFGPGTRLTVL.

The V gene is TRBV7-9, the J gene TRBJ2-7, with unresolved D. The CDR3 covers 16 residues. Germline-derived CDR1 and CDR2 are SEHNR and FQNEAQ (reference sequence). Trimming shortened V by 0 bases and J by 7 bases, and 19 bases separated the two germline ends. The DNA for the CDR3 is TGTGCCAGCAGCTTAGCGCCTGTGGGTTATAACGATGAGCAGTACTTC. It encodes CASSLAPVGYNDEQYF.

Of note for this clone: Other DNA sequences in this sample translate to the same CDR3. This chain joins TRBV7-3 and TRBJ2-1; 14 bases map to TRBD2. In germline, CDR1 is SGHTA, CDR2 FQGTGA. Germline trimming cut 5 bases from V and 6 bases from J; bases unmatched to any gene: 3. The CDR3 runs to 15 residues. The CDR3 coding sequence is TGTGCCAGCAGCCTCGGGACTAGCGGGAGCAATGAGCAGTTCTTC. Protein product: CASSLGTSGSNEQFF.

The chain uses TRBV28 and TRBJ1-2; the D is unclear. Germline CDR1 MDHEN, CDR2 SYDVKM. The V end lost 3 bases, the J end lost 4 bases, and 15 bases lay between the germline ends. The CDR3 sequence is 15 residues long. CDR3 DNA sequence: TGTGCCAGCAGTTTTTTGATTCCCGACGGCTATGGCTACACCTTC. This codes for CASSFLIPDGYGYTF.

This chain links TRBV10-2 with TRBJ2-3; the D gene is possibly TRBD2 (6 bases). Per germline, CDR1 WSHSY and CDR2 SAAADI. V was cut by 4 bases and J by 7 bases, with 9 bases left in between. The CDR3 contains 12 residues. The CDR3 region has the DNA TGCGCCAGCAGTGGACTAGTAAATACGCAGTATTTT. Its translation: CASSGLVNTQYF.

The chain has TRBV11-2 and TRBJ1-2; D is unresolved. CDR3 length equals 14 residues. Germline CDR1 and CDR2: SGHAT and FQNNGV. Trimming left V 3 bases short and J 1 base short, with 9 bases between. The CDR3 DNA follows: TGTGCCAGCAGCTTGGGGTCACATAACTATGGCTACACCTTC. Encoded protein: CASSLGSHNYGYTF.

Of note for this clone: This same CDR3 is encoded by further DNA sequences in the sample. The rearrangement links TRBV27 to TRBJ1-2; D might be TRBD1 (6 bases). Trimming pared 2 bases from V and 2 bases from J, leaving 9 bases between. The CDR3 runs 14 residues. Germline loops: CDR1 MNHEY, CDR2 SMNVEV (reference sequence). CDR3 coding DNA: TGTGCCAGCAGTTTAGGGGGCGCAAACTATGGCTACACCTTC. Translated, it gives CASSLGGANYGYTF.

This clone has a single count. The genes are TRBV5-4 and TRBJ2-7; 10 bases are a match to TRBD1. The junction had 6 bases not matched to a gene; V was cut back by 4 bases and J by 2 bases. The CDR3 consists of 15 residues. The germline V gene encodes CDR1 SGHNT and CDR2 YYREEE (reference sequence). The CDR3 nucleotides read TGTGCCAGCAGCGATAGGACAGGGGGAACCTACGAGCAGTACTTC. Encoded protein: CASSDRTGGTYEQYF.

V is TRBV27 and J is TRBJ1-5; perhaps TRBD1 as D (5 bases). CDR1 is MNHEY and CDR2 is SMNVEV in the germline V gene (reference sequence). The CDR3 runs to 14 residues. Trimming cost V 1 base and J 5 bases, with 9 bases left between them. The CDR3: CASSLFRAHQPQHF. The DNA for the CDR3 is TGTGCCAGCAGTTTATTCAGGGCCCATCAGCCCCAGCATTTT.

The J gene is TRBJ1-5, the V gene TRBV2; the match to TRBD1 covers 7 bases. CDR1 and CDR2 (germline): SNHLY, FYNNEI. The CDR3 is 17 residues long. Trimming at V came to 4 bases and at J to 2 bases, leaving 11 bases not matched to a gene. The CDR3 sequence: CASSGQGRSWGNQPQHF. CDR3 coding DNA: TGTGCCAGCAGTGGACAGGGTAGAAGTTGGGGCAATCAGCCCCAGCATTTT.

This chain connects TRBV7-2 to TRBJ2-1; 15 nucleotides align to TRBD2. Trimming removed 3 bases from V and 9 bases from J; junction bases left unmatched: 3. CDR3 length: 15 amino acids. Germline V CDR1 and CDR2: SGHTA, FQGNSA. CDR3 sequence reads: CASSLEGLAGGEQFF. CDR3 bases: TGTGCCAGCAGCTTGGAGGGACTAGCGGGGGGTGAGCAGTTCTTC.

This chain connects TRBV10-3 to TRBJ2-7; 8 nucleotides match TRBD2. There are 13 residues in the CDR3. CDR1 is ENHRY, CDR2 SYGVKD, per germline. V was pared by 3 bases and J by 6 bases, with 4 bases of the junction left unmatched. CDR3 in DNA: TGTGCCATCAGTGAAGGCGGGAGGCGCGAGCAGTACTTC. Translated: CAISEGGRREQYF.

The chain recombines TRBV19 with TRBJ2-3, with D uncertain. There are 17 residues in the CDR3. Germline V CDR1 and CDR2: LNHDA, SQIVND (reference sequence). V dropped 5 bases and J dropped 0 bases, with 18 bases sitting between them. The CDR3 DNA reads as TGTGCCAGTAGTTCCCCGAGAGGTCGGTGGAGCACAGATACGCAGTATTTT. Translating it yields CASSSPRGRWSTDTQYF.

Turning to this clone: The junction shows a germline mismatch at one end, possibly a read error. J is TRBJ1-2 and V is TRBV6-5; D perhaps matches TRBD1 (5 bases). Germline V gene data show CDR1 as MNHEY and CDR2 as SVGAGI. The CDR3 runs 14 residues. The CDR3 nucleotides read TGTGCCAGCAGTAGGACGACAGCTTACTATGGCTACGCCTTC. Translated: CASSRTTAYYGYAF.

This chain links TRBV7-2 with TRBJ2-2; D is perhaps TRBD1 (7 bases). Trimming left V 5 bases short and J 6 bases short, with 19 bases between. The CDR3 contains 16 residues. The germline V gene encodes CDR1 SGHTA and CDR2 FQGNSA. CDR3 DNA sequence: TGTGCCAGCAGCCCACGCCATGACAGGGAGGCCGGGGAGCTGTTTTTT. This sequence encodes CASSPRHDREAGELFF.

The sample holds one count of this clone. The CDR3 nucleotides read TGTGCCAGCTCACCACCCCGGACAGGGCCAACTAATGAAAAACTGTTTTTT. It is translated as CASSPPRTGPTNEKLFF. This chain connects TRBV18 to TRBJ1-4, with 8 positions matching TRBD1. The CDR3 length is 17 residues. The trim removed 0 bases at V and 0 bases at J, leaving 3 bases unmatched. Germline V gene sequence: CDR1 KGHSH, CDR2 LQKENI.

The CDR3 DNA reads as TGTGCCAGCAGTTGGGGGTACAGCCGGGCCCAAATTCGAAATGAAAAACTGTTTTTT. Translating it yields CASSWGYSRAQIRNEKLFF. The chain couples TRBV27 to TRBJ1-4, with a weak D call TRBD1 (5 bases). Germline V gives CDR1 MNHEY, CDR2 SMNVEV (reference sequence). Trimming cost V 4 bases and J 5 bases, with 26 bases left between them. The CDR3 contains 19 residues.

Note on this clone: Different DNA sequences within this sample yield the same CDR3. V usage is TRBV29-1 and J usage is TRBJ1-2; D not certain. The germline V and J ends were trimmed by 4 bases and 2 bases, with 8 bases remaining between them. The length of the CDR3 is 12 residues. CDR1 and CDR2 (germline): SQVTM, ANQGSEA. The CDR3 region is CSVGSGNYGYTF. As DNA, the CDR3 is TGCAGCGTTGGTTCCGGGAACTATGGCTACACCTTC.

The V gene is TRBV7-3, the J gene TRBJ2-2; perhaps TRBD2 as D (6 bases). Per germline, CDR1 SGHTA and CDR2 FQGTGA. V shed 4 bases and J shed 8 bases, with 20 bases lying between them. The CDR3 runs to 16 residues. The CDR3 loop reads CASSSVAQRGRGELFF. The CDR3 nucleotides are TGTGCCAGCAGCTCTGTAGCGCAGAGAGGGAGGGGGGAGCTGTTTTTT.

The rearrangement joins TRBV28 to TRBJ2-7; either TRBD1 or TRBD2 may fit D (6 bases each). The CDR3 consists of 15 residues. From germline, CDR1 is MDHEN and CDR2 SYDVKM. V shed 8 bases and J shed 3 bases, with 20 bases lying between them. The DNA of the CDR3 is TGTGCCAGCCTCGATAGGGGGACTGGGAACTACGAGCAGTACTTC. As protein: CASLDRGTGNYEQYF.

The chain combines TRBV30 with TRBJ2-7, with 13 bases identical to TRBD2. The V gene end was trimmed by 0 bases and the J gene end by 4 bases; junction bases not matched to a gene: 0. This CDR3 is built from 14 residues. Germline V lookup: CDR1 GTSNPN, CDR2 SVGIG (reference sequence). The CDR3 sequence: CAWSVGLAGYEQYF. The CDR3 DNA is TGTGCCTGGAGTGTGGGACTAGCGGGGTACGAGCAGTACTTC.

This chain links TRBV28 with TRBJ1-3, with D uncertain. V shed 3 bases and J shed 0 bases, with 12 bases lying between them. The CDR3 loop spans 16 amino acids. Germline V gene sequence: CDR1 MDHEN, CDR2 SYDVKM. CDR3 nucleotides: TGTGCCAGCAGTTTCTTCCCGAACCTCTCTGGAAACACCATATATTTT. Amino acids: CASSFFPNLSGNTIYF.

The CDR3 sequence is CASSRGDGSNYGYTF. The CDR3 nucleotides read TGTGCCAGCAGTAGAGGGGACGGCTCTAACTATGGCTACACCTTC. This chain links TRBV6-6 with TRBJ1-2, with D perhaps TRBD1 (5 bases). V lost 5 bases and J lost 0, with 13 bases in between. CDR1 MNHNY and CDR2 SVGAGI come from the germline V gene (reference sequence). The CDR3 has 15 amino acids.